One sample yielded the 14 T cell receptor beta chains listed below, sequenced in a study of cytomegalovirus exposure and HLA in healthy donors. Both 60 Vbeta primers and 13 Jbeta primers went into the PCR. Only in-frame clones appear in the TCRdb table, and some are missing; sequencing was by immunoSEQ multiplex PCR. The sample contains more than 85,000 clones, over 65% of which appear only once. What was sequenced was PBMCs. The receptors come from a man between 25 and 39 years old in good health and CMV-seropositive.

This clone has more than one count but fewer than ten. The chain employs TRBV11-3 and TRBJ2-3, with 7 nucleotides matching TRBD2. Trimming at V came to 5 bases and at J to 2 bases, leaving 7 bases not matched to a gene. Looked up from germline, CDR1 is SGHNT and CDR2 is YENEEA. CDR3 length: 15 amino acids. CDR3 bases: TGTGCCAGCAGCGCACAGCGGGGCACCACAGATACGCAGTATTTT. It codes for CASSAQRGTTDTQYF.

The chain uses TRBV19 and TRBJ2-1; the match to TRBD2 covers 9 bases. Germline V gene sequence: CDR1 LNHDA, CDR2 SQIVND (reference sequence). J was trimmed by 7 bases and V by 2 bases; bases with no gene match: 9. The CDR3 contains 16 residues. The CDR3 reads CASSIRGGGAWNEQFF. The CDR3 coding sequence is TGTGCCAGTAGTATAAGAGGCGGGGGGGCATGGAATGAGCAGTTCTTC.

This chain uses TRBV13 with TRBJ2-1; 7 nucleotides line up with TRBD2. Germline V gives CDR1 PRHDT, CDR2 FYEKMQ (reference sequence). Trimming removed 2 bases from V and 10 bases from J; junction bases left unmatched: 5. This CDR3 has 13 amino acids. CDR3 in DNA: TGTGCCAGCAGCTTACCCCTAGCGGCGGAGCAGTTCTTC. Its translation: CASSLPLAAEQFF.

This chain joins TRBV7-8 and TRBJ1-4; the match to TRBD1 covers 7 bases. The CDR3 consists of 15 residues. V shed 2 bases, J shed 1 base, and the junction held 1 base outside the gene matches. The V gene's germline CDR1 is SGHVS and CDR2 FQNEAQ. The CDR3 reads CASSLYRGTNEKLFF. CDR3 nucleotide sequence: TGTGCCAGCAGCTTATACAGGGGAACTAATGAAAAACTGTTTTTT.

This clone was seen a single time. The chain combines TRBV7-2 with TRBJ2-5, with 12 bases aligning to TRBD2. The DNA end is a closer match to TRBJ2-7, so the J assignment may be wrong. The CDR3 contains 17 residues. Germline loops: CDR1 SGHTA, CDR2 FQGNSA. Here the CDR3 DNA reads TGTGCCAGCAGCACGATGACTAGCGGGGGCCCCTCCTACGAGCAGTACTTC. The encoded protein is CASSTMTSGGPSYEQYF.

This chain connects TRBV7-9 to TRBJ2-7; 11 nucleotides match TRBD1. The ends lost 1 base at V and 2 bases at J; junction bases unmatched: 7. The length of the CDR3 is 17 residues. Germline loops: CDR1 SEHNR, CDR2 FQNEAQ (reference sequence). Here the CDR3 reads CASSLGEGDRGTYEQYF. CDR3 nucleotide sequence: TGTGCCAGCAGCTTAGGAGAGGGGGACAGGGGGACCTACGAGCAGTACTTC.

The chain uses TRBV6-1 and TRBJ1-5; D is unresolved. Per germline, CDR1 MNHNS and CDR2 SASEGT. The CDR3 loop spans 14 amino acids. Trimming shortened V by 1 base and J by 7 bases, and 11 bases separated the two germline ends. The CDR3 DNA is TGTGCCAGCAGTGAAGAGGGAGGTAGGCAGCCCCAGCATTTT. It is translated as CASSEEGGRQPQHF.

The CDR3 DNA reads TGTGCCAGCAGTTTGGACAGGGGGTACGGAAACACCATATATTTT. It specifies CASSLDRGYGNTIYF. The chain employs TRBV28 and TRBJ1-3; 10 bases line up with TRBD1. J lost 4 bases, V lost 3 bases, and 3 bases had no gene match. This CDR3 is 15 amino acids long. CDR1 is MDHEN, CDR2 SYDVKM, per germline.

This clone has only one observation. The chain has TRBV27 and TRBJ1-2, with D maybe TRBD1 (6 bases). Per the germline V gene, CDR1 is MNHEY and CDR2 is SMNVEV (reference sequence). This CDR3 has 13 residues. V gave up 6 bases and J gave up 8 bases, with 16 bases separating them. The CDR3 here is CASSRRGSGGYTF. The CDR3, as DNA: TGTGCCAGCAGCCGCAGGGGATCGGGGGGCTACACCTTC.

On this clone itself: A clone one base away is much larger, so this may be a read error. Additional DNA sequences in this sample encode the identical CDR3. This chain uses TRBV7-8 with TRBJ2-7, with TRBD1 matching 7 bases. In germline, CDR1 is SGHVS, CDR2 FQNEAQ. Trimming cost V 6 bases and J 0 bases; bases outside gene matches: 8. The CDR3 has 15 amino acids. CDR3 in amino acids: CASSPLQGPSYEQYF. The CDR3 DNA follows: TGTGCCAGCAGTCCTCTACAGGGGCCCTCCTACGAGCAGTACTTC.

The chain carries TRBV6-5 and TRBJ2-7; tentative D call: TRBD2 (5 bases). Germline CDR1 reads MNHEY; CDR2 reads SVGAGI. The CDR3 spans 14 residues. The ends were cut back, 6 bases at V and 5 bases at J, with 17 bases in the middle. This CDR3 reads CASRRRWAQDEQYF. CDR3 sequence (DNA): TGTGCCAGCAGGCGGAGGTGGGCTCAGGACGAGCAGTACTTC.

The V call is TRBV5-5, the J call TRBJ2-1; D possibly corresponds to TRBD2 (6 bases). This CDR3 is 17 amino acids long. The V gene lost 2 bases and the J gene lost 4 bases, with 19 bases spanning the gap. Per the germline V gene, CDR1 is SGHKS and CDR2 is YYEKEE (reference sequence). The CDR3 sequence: CASSFQREPTRYNEQFF. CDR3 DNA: TGTGCCAGCAGCTTTCAACGGGAGCCCACCCGGTACAATGAGCAGTTCTTC.

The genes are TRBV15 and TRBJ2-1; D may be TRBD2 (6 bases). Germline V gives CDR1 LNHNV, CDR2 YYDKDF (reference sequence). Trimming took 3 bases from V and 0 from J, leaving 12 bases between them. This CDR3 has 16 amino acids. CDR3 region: CATSSAAGFSYNEQFF. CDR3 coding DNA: TGTGCCACCAGCAGTGCTGCGGGATTCTCCTACAATGAGCAGTTCTTC.

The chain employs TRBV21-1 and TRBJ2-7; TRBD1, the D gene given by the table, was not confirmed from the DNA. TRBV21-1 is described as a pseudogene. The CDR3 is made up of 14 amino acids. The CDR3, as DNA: TGTGCCAGCAGCAAGATGGACAGGGGATACAAGCAGTACTTC. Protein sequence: CASSKMDRGYKQYF.